This record covers a single TCR beta chain. This entry is derived from a study of OX40 agonist ivuxolimab in advanced cancers. The V gene's germline CDR1 is SNHLY and CDR2 FYNNEI. The CDR3 length is 14 residues. The V end lost 5 bases, the J end lost 3 bases, and 13 bases lay between the germline ends. TCRdb's copy holds only in-frame clones and misses some; the assay was immunoSEQ multiplex PCR. The data show over 55,000 clones, over 75% seen once. This sequence was found in an adult with an advanced solid tumor such as melanoma, head and neck, liver or kidney cancer. The sequencing used CD4+ or CD8+ T cells sorted from blood, collected in a trial of the OX40 agonist ivuxolimab. The rearrangement joins TRBV2 to TRBJ1-1; a weak D match, TRBD1 (5 bases). This CDR3 is CASSFPPGYTEAFF. The DNA for the CDR3 is TGTGCCAGCAGTTTCCCACCAGGGTACACTGAAGCTTTCTTT. The full variable domain, in which reference TRBV2 and TRBJ1-1 provide the parts outside the CDR3, is EPEVTQTPSHQVTQMGQEVILRCVPISNHLYFYWYRQILGQKVEFLVSFYNNEISEKSEIFDDQFSVERPDGSNFTLKIRSTKLEDSAMYFCASSFPPGYTEAFFGQGTRLTVV.